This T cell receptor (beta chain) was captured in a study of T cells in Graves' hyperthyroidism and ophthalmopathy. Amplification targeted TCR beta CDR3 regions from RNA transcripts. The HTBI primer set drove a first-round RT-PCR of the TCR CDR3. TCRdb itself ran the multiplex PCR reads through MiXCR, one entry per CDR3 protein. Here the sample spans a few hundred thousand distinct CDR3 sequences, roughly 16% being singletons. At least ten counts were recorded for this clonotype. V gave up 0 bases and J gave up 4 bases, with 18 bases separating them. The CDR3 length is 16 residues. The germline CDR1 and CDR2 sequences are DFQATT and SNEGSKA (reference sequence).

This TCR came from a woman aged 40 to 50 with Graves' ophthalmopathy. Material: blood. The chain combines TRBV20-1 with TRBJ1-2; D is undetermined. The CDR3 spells CSARDGSESGVYGYTF. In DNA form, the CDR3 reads TGCAGTGCTAGAGATGGGTCAGAGAGTGGGGTCTATGGCTACACCTTC.